One and the same sample provided the 4 T cell receptor beta chains below, sequenced in a study of T cell repertoires in cytomegalovirus infection (dated by TCRdb to the late 2010s). Instrument used: Illumina HiSeq 1500. The public reads were run again by TCRdb, first through fastp at Q25 and then through MiXCR, and only productive beta chains were kept. Every entry covers one CDR3 protein and lists the most common genes and DNA from its rows. This sample is represented by tens of thousands of distinct CDR3 sequences; about 37% of them were singletons. Just over 90% of the sample is held by the ten biggest clonotypes. Interpreted using the paper, the treatment or condition label stands for: in vitro stimulation with specific CMV peptide epitopes to enrich CMV-specific T cells. Their antigens remain unidentified. This material consisted of CD8+ T cells from cultured PBMCs, taken from culture after CMV antigen stimulation. These receptors originate from a human donor in good health (CMV status not recorded). Some clones in this sample may be carry-over from other donors' samples.

This clonotype was picked up a small number of times. The chain recombines TRBV27 with TRBJ1-1; D ambiguous. In germline, CDR1 is MNHEY, CDR2 SMNVEV (reference sequence). Between the trimmed V and J ends, which lost 3 bases and 0 bases, there was a span of 8 bases. The length of the CDR3 is 14 residues. The CDR3 loop is CASSLYTMNTEAFF. For the CDR3, the DNA is TGTGCCAGCAGTTTGTACACCATGAACACTGAAGCTTTCTTT.

J is TRBJ2-1 and V is TRBV5-1; no reliable D call. V lost 0 bases and J 8 bases, leaving 3 bases between the germline ends. Per germline, CDR1 SGHRS and CDR2 YFSETQ. This CDR3 region has 11 residues. The CDR3 nucleotides read TGCGCCAGCAGCTTGGGCCATGAGCAGTTCTTC. Translating it yields CASSLGHEQFF.

The CDR3 coding sequence is TGTGCCAGCAGCCTCAGTCTAGCGGCCCAAGAGACCCAGTACTTC. Amino acids: CASSLSLAAQETQYF. The chain recombines TRBV7-2 with TRBJ2-5, with 7 bases fitting TRBD2. Trimming at V came to 5 bases and at J to 1 base, leaving 7 bases not matched to a gene. Per the germline V gene, CDR1 is SGHTA and CDR2 is FQGNSA. The CDR3 has 15 amino acids.

This clonotype has only a few counts. V usage is TRBV19 and J usage is TRBJ2-2; 7 bases line up with TRBD1. This CDR3 is built from 15 residues. The J segment lost 1 base and the V segment lost 4 bases, leaving 3 bases of the junction unmatched. The germline CDR1 and CDR2 sequences are LNHDA and SQIVND (reference sequence). CDR3 loop: CASSRTGVNTGELFF. The CDR3 DNA sequence: TGTGCCAGTAGTAGAACAGGGGTGAACACCGGGGAGCTGTTTTTT. The full variable domain, completed using reference TRBV19 and TRBJ2-2, is DGGITQSPKYLFRKEGQNVTLSCEQNLNHDAMYWYRQDPGQGLRLIYYSQIVNDFQKGDIAEGYSVSREKKESFPLTVTSAQKNPTAFYLCASSRTGVNTGELFFGEGSRLTVL.